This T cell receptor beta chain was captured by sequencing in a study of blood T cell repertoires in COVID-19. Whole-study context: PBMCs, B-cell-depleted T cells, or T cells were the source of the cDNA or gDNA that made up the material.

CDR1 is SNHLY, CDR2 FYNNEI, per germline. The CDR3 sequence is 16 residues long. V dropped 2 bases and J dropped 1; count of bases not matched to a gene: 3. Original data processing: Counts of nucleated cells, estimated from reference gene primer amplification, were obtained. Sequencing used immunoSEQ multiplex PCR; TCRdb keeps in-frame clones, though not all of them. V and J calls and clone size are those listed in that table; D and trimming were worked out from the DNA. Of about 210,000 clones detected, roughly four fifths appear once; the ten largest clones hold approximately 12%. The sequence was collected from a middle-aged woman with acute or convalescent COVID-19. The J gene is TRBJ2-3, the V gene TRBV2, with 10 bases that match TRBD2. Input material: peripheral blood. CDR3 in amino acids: CASSELLAGRTDTQYF. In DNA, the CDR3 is TGTGCCAGCAGTGAATTACTAGCGGGGCGCACAGATACGCAGTATTTT.